Shown below are 32 T cell receptor beta chains from a single sample sequenced in a study of T cell changes during pregnancy in multiple sclerosis. TCRdb's copy holds only in-frame clones and misses some; the assay was immunoSEQ multiplex PCR. Here the sample spans about 73,000 clones, roughly 88% being singletons. The sequences come from peripheral blood, collected after pregnancy. These TCRs come from a female donor in good health, enrolled as a control in a pregnancy study.

The rearrangement uses TRBV11-3 and TRBJ2-3, with TRBD2 matching over 14 bases. The germline V gene encodes CDR1 SGHNT and CDR2 YENEEA. Trimming cost V 5 bases and J 4 bases; bases outside gene matches: 2. This CDR3 is built from 15 residues. The CDR3 DNA reads TGTGCCAGCAGCCCGGGACTAGCGGGGGCAGATACGCAGTATTTT. It yields the protein CASSPGLAGADTQYF.

The genes are TRBV7-9 and TRBJ2-3, with TRBD1 as a possible D gene (5 bases). The V end was cut by 5 bases, the J end by 4 bases, with 13 bases between. The length of the CDR3 is 14 residues. The germline CDR1 and CDR2 sequences are SEHNR and FQNEAQ (reference sequence). The CDR3 DNA reads TGTGCCAGCAGCGGTCAGGGCGGTCCAGATACGCAGTATTTT. Protein product: CASSGQGGPDTQYF. Drawing the rest from reference TRBV7-9 and TRBJ2-3, the complete variable domain is DTGVSQNPRHKITKRGQNVTFRCDPISEHNRLYWYRQTLGQGPEFLTYFQNEAQLEKSRLLSDRFSAERPKGSFSTLEIQRTEQGDSAMYLCASSGQGGPDTQYFGPGTRLTVL.

V gene TRBV9 combines with J gene TRBJ1-3, with D unclear. CDR3 length: 12 amino acids. CDR1 is SGDLS, CDR2 YYNGEE, per germline. Trimming pared 1 base from V and 3 bases from J, leaving 2 bases between. The CDR3 coding sequence is TGTGCCAGCAGCGTATATGGAAACACCATATATTTT. Translating it yields CASSVYGNTIYF.

The genes are TRBV7-8 and TRBJ2-1; TRBD1 matches at 7 bases. Germline-derived CDR1 and CDR2 are SGHVS and FQNEAQ. After removal of 5 bases from V and 0 bases from J, the junction contained 7 bases not matched to a gene. There are 16 residues in the CDR3. The CDR3 region has the DNA TGTGCCAGCAGCCCCAGACAGGGAAGCTCCTACAATGAGCAGTTCTTC. This encodes CASSPRQGSSYNEQFF.

CDR3 in DNA: TGTGCCATCAGACAGGGTAGTGGAACCGGGGAGCTGTTTTTT. It specifies CAIRQGSGTGELFF. The chain carries TRBV10-3 and TRBJ2-2; maybe TRBD1 (6 bases). Deletions cut 6 bases from V and 5 bases from J, with 13 bases between. CDR1 and CDR2 (germline): ENHRY, SYGVKD. The CDR3 totals 14 residues.

The chain has TRBV27 and TRBJ2-2; D call uncertain. Germline V gene lookup returns CDR1 MNHEY and CDR2 SMNVEV (reference sequence). Trimming took off 7 bases at V and 6 bases at J, with 15 bases between the two ends. This CDR3 spans 14 amino acids. CDR3 amino acids: CASNTGRLAGELFF. In nucleotides, the CDR3 is TGTGCCAGCAACACCGGCCGACTGGCCGGGGAGCTGTTTTTT.

The sample holds one count of this clone. This chain connects TRBV5-1 to TRBJ2-7, with TRBD2 matching 11 bases. The V and J ends lost 1 base and 3 bases, in that order; junction bases with no gene match: 3. The CDR3 loop spans 15 amino acids. Germline values: CDR1 SGHRS, CDR2 YFSETQ. The CDR3 protein is CASSLLGTSGYEQYF. CDR3 sequence (DNA): TGCGCCAGCAGCTTGCTTGGGACTAGCGGCTACGAGCAGTACTTC.

V and J are TRBV4-1 and TRBJ2-1; 7 bases agree with TRBD2. The germline CDR1 and CDR2 sequences are MGHRA and YSYEKL. The CDR3 consists of 15 residues. V shed 3 bases, J shed 10 bases, and the junction held 12 bases outside the gene matches. DNA of the CDR3: TGCGCCAGCAGCCAGGCGGAAGGGAGGGCGATGGAGCAGTTCTTC. It encodes CASSQAEGRAMEQFF.

V usage is TRBV7-2 and J usage is TRBJ1-1; 8 positions match TRBD1. There are 17 residues in the CDR3. Germline trimming cut 2 bases from V and 1 base from J; bases unmatched to any gene: 9. The germline V gene has CDR1 SGHTA and CDR2 FQGNSA. The DNA for the CDR3 is TGTGCCAGCAGCTTATGGGTCAGGGGGCGAACGAACACTGAAGCTTTCTTT. Amino acid sequence: CASSLWVRGRTNTEAFF.

The V call is TRBV18, the J call TRBJ1-2, with unresolved D. V shed 0 bases and J shed 0 bases, with 11 bases lying between them. Germline CDR1 KGHSH, CDR2 LQKENI. The CDR3 runs 16 residues. CDR3 DNA: TGTGCCAGCTCACCACCGAACAGACCTTCTAACTATGGCTACACCTTC. Encoded protein: CASSPPNRPSNYGYTF.

The rearrangement joins TRBV7-6 to TRBJ1-2; D is perhaps TRBD1 (5 bases). The ends were cut back, 5 bases at V and 5 bases at J, with 12 bases in the middle. Germline V gives CDR1 SGHVS, CDR2 FNYEAQ. This CDR3 region has 13 residues. CDR3: CASSPTEGYGYTF. The DNA for the CDR3 is TGTGCCAGCAGCCCGACAGAAGGGTATGGCTACACCTTC.

This chain joins TRBV7-2 and TRBJ2-1, with a weak D call TRBD2 (5 bases). Trimming took off 2 bases at V and 6 bases at J, with 8 bases between the two ends. Germline V CDR1 and CDR2: SGHTA, FQGNSA. The CDR3 has 13 amino acids. CDR3 in amino acids: CASSLMGVNEQFF. The CDR3 nucleotides read TGTGCCAGCAGCTTAATGGGAGTCAATGAGCAGTTCTTC.

V and J are TRBV14 and TRBJ2-3; TRBD1 might be the D (6 bases). Trimming removed 6 bases at V and 1 base at J, with 17 bases between. Germline lookup yields CDR1 SGHDN and CDR2 FVKESK. This CDR3 has 16 residues. The CDR3 here is CASSPIGGSRTDTQYF. For the CDR3, the DNA is TGTGCCAGCAGTCCAATAGGGGGAAGTCGCACAGATACGCAGTATTTT.

The chain links TRBV12-2 to TRBJ1-1. TRBV12-2 is a listed pseudogene. This CDR3 contains 15 residues. CDR3 DNA: TGTGCAAGTCGCCGAGCCGGGAGGGTGAGGACTGAAGCTTTCTTT. The encoded protein is CASRRAGRVRTEAFF.

The chain uses TRBV29-1 and TRBJ2-7, with TRBD1 identical over 8 bases. CDR3 length equals 12 residues. Losses at the gene ends were 7 bases for V and 5 bases for J; bases not matched to a gene: 7. CDR1 and CDR2 from the germline V gene are SQVTM and ANQGSEA. In DNA form, the CDR3 reads TGCAGCGCCAGACAGGGGTCGGACGAGCAGTACTTC. As protein: CSARQGSDEQYF.

The chain is built from TRBV7-2 and TRBJ1-1; D not certain. V gave up 3 bases and J gave up 0 bases, with 8 bases separating them. This CDR3 has 14 amino acids. Germline CDR1 SGHTA, CDR2 FQGNSA. The CDR3 DNA sequence: TGTGCCAGCAGCTTTGTGGACTTGAACACTGAAGCTTTCTTT. This encodes CASSFVDLNTEAFF.

This chain connects TRBV19 to TRBJ1-5; D might be TRBD1 (6 bases). The CDR3 has 14 residues. Trimming took 1 base from V and 4 from J, leaving 8 bases between them. The germline V gene encodes CDR1 LNHDA and CDR2 SQIVND (reference sequence). Here the CDR3 reads CASSIGTGNQPQHF. Here the CDR3 DNA reads TGTGCCAGTAGTATAGGTACAGGGAATCAGCCCCAGCATTTT.

The DNA of the CDR3 is TGCGCCAGCAGCCAAGAACTAGCGGGGGGCGTGGCTAGCACAGATACGCAGTATTTT. This codes for CASSQELAGGVASTDTQYF. The chain couples TRBV4-3 to TRBJ2-3; 12 nucleotides match TRBD2. Germline V gives CDR1 LGHNA, CDR2 YSLEER. The CDR3 has 19 residues. With V trimmed by 0 bases and J by 0 bases, 7 bases remained unmatched.

The rearrangement links TRBV25-1 to TRBJ2-3; the match to TRBD2 covers 8 bases. CDR3 length: 14 amino acids. Germline lookup yields CDR1 MGHDK and CDR2 SYGVNS. V dropped 7 bases and J dropped 7; count of bases not matched to a gene: 10. The chain's CDR3 is CASTPPGLENTQYF. In nucleotides, the CDR3 is TGTGCCAGCACCCCGCCGGGACTAGAAAATACGCAGTATTTT.

V is TRBV7-9 and J is TRBJ2-1; perhaps TRBD2 as D (6 bases). The V and J ends lost 4 bases and 10 bases respectively, with 20 bases between them. In germline, CDR1 is SEHNR, CDR2 FQNEAQ (reference sequence). This CDR3 is 15 amino acids long. The DNA for the CDR3 is TGTGCCAGCAGCTCCTTAGGATGGGGGGAATTGGAGCAGTTCTTC. It encodes CASSSLGWGELEQFF.

This clone was picked up one time. CDR3 protein: CASSSPGTGGYEQYF. The CDR3 bases are TGTGCCAGCAGCTCCCCTGGGACAGGGGGCTACGAGCAGTACTTC. This chain links TRBV7-9 with TRBJ2-7; 11 bases fit TRBD1. In germline, CDR1 is SEHNR, CDR2 FQNEAQ (reference sequence). The CDR3 loop spans 15 amino acids. V lost 4 bases and J lost 3; bases outside the gene matches: 5.

The genes are TRBV19 and TRBJ1-3, with a weak D call TRBD1 (6 bases). The CDR3 is 16 amino acids. Germline V gene lookup returns CDR1 LNHDA and CDR2 SQIVND (reference sequence). Trimming removed 8 bases from V and 0 bases from J, with 17 bases in between. This chain's CDR3 is CASGLDSQSSGNTIYF. For the CDR3, the DNA is TGTGCCAGTGGCCTGGACAGCCAAAGCTCTGGAAACACCATATATTTT.

The V gene is TRBV11-2, the J gene TRBJ1-4; no firm D call. Per the germline V gene, CDR1 is SGHAT and CDR2 is FQNNGV. V lost 0 bases to trimming and J lost 12 bases, with 14 bases between them. The CDR3 contains 14 residues. DNA for the CDR3: TGTGCCAGCAGCTTAGAAAGGAGGTTCGAAGAACTGTTTTTT. Encoded protein: CASSLERRFEELFF.

The J gene is TRBJ2-7, the V gene TRBV27; possible D gene TRBD1, 7 bases. The CDR3 spans 14 residues. The germline CDR1 and CDR2 sequences are MNHEY and SMNVEV (reference sequence). With 6 bases removed from V and 0 bases from J, the gap between germline ends came to 12 bases. DNA of the CDR3: TGTGCCAGCAGGCGCAGGGGGGTCTCCTACGAGCAGTACTTC. It translates to CASRRRGVSYEQYF.

This clone was detected only a few times. This chain uses TRBV19 with TRBJ1-2; TRBD1 matches at 11 bases. This CDR3 comprises 14 residues. Per germline, CDR1 LNHDA and CDR2 SQIVND (reference sequence). V shed 4 bases and J 4 bases; nucleotides not matched to a gene: 2. The CDR3 region is CASSRDRGFYGYTF. The CDR3 region has the DNA TGTGCCAGTAGTAGGGACAGGGGGTTCTATGGCTACACCTTC.

In this sample, this clone turned up a few times. The rearrangement uses TRBV2 and TRBJ1-2, with a weak D call TRBD1 (5 bases). The CDR3 contains 11 residues. V lost 4 bases to trimming and J lost 6 bases, with 6 bases between them. Germline V CDR1 and CDR2: SNHLY, FYNNEI. The CDR3 is CASSVRDGYTF. The CDR3 nucleotides are TGTGCCAGCAGTGTCAGGGATGGCTACACCTTC.

The gene calls are TRBV5-6 and TRBJ1-1, with TRBD1 identical over 7 bases. Trimming at V came to 4 bases and at J to 6 bases, leaving 12 bases not matched to a gene. CDR3 size: 15 residues. The germline CDR1 and CDR2 sequences are SGHDT and YYEEEE. The chain's CDR3 is CASSPPTGRRAEAFF. The CDR3 nucleotides are TGTGCCAGCAGCCCTCCGACAGGGAGGAGAGCTGAAGCTTTCTTT.

The J gene is TRBJ2-5, the V gene TRBV5-6; 9 bases are shared with TRBD1. V was pared by 4 bases and J by 6 bases, with 4 bases of the junction left unmatched. The CDR3 totals 13 residues. In germline, CDR1 is SGHDT, CDR2 YYEEEE. The CDR3 nucleotides are TGTGCCAGCAGCCTGGACAGGGGAAAGACCCAGTACTTC. Protein: CASSLDRGKTQYF.

This chain connects TRBV9 to TRBJ2-2, with a tentative D call TRBD1 (5 bases). The CDR3 has 17 residues. In germline, CDR1 is SGDLS, CDR2 YYNGEE. V lost 0 bases and J 2 bases, leaving 14 bases between the germline ends. The CDR3: CASSVAMTVRNTGELFF. The CDR3 DNA is TGTGCCAGCAGCGTAGCGATGACAGTGCGAAACACCGGGGAGCTGTTTTTT.

This chain joins TRBV25-1 and TRBJ1-2; D is unclear. Germline V CDR1 and CDR2: MGHDK, SYGVNS. Trimming left V 2 bases short and J 6 bases short, with 10 bases between. This CDR3 spans 13 amino acids. The CDR3 sequence is CASSELDLNGYTF. CDR3 nucleotide sequence: TGTGCCAGCAGTGAACTGGACTTAAATGGCTACACCTTC.

This chain joins TRBV5-1 and TRBJ1-2; TRBD1 agrees at 7 bases. Germline V gene lookup returns CDR1 SGHRS and CDR2 YFSETQ. V dropped 2 bases and J dropped 0; count of bases not matched to a gene: 13. CDR3 length equals 18 residues. CDR3 DNA sequence: TGCGCCAGCAGCTTAAGGGGGGACAGTCTATCCCCTAACTATGGCTACACCTTC. Amino acids: CASSLRGDSLSPNYGYTF. The full variable domain, its missing parts supplied by reference TRBV5-1 and TRBJ1-2, is KAGVTQTPRYLIKTRGQQVTLSCSPISGHRSVSWYQQTPGQGLQFLFEYFSETQRNKGNFPGRFSGRQFSNSRSEMNVSTLELGDSALYLCASSLRGDSLSPNYGYTFGSGTRLTVV.

The chain uses TRBV30 and TRBJ2-3; the match to TRBD2 covers 8 bases. Germline loops: CDR1 GTSNPN, CDR2 SVGIG (reference sequence). With V trimmed by 4 bases and J by 11 bases, 8 bases remained unmatched. This CDR3 is built from 12 residues. The CDR3 reads CAWMRGAVKQYF. As DNA, the CDR3 is TGTGCCTGGATGCGGGGGGCCGTTAAGCAGTATTTT.